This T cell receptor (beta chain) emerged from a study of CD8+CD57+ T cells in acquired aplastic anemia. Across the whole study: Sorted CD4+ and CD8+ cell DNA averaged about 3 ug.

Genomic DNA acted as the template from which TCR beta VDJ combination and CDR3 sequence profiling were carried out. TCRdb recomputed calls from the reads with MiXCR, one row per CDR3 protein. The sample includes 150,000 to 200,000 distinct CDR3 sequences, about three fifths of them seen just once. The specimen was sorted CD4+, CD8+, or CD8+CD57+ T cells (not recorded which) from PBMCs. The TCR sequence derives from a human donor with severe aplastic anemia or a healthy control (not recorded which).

The CDR3 region is CSAKRGAGRIADTQYF. In DNA, the CDR3 is TGCAGTGCTAAGAGGGGAGCGGGGAGGATCGCAGATACGCAGTATTTT. The gene calls are TRBV20-1 and TRBJ2-3; 7 nucleotides agree with TRBD2. The CDR3 has 16 residues. Germline-derived CDR1 and CDR2 are DFQATT and SNEGSKA (reference sequence). Trimming took 4 bases from V and 4 from J; bases not matched to a gene: 14.